Listed below are T cell receptor beta chains from one sample, sequenced in a study of cytomegalovirus exposure and HLA in healthy donors. Sequencing used immunoSEQ multiplex PCR; TCRdb keeps in-frame clones, though not all of them. The data hold 85,000 to 100,000 clones, with 64% observed a single time. Sequenced: PBMCs. These receptor sequences come from a human donor in good health. The CDR3 runs from the conserved cysteine through the conserved F or W. The D gene is left open where the match is weak. The listing skips clone size in some rows; elsewhere it reads once, few, many or a size class.

size,J,D,V,DNA,CDR3
NA,TRBJ1-1,TRBD1,TRBV19,TGTGCCAGTAATGACAGGGGTACTGAAGCTTTCTTT,CASNDRGTEAFF
few,TRBJ2-5,TRBD1,TRBV6-5,TGTGCCAGCAGCCCGCCGGGACAGGAGAAAGAGACCCAGTACTTC,CASSPPGQEKETQYF
NA,TRBJ2-1,TRBD2,TRBV7-7,TGTGCCAGCAGCCCCCCGGTGACTAGCCCCCAAGGCAATGAGCAGTTCTTC,CASSPPVTSPQGNEQFF
NA,TRBJ2-2,TRBD2,TRBV5-6,TGTGCCAGCAGCTCGCGGCGCGGGGGGAAAACCGGGGAGCTGTTTTTT,CASSSRRGGKTGELFF
few,TRBJ1-1,TRBD1,TRBV7-6,TGTGCCAGCAGCTTGGGGACAGTCCCCCATAGGGCTTGGTTTAGCACTGAAGCTTTCTTT,CASSLGTVPHRAWFSTEAFF
NA,TRBJ2-1,TRBD1,TRBV18,TGTGCCAGCTCACGGGGACAGGGTCTTAACAATGAGCAGTTCTTC,CASSRGQGLNNEQFF
NA,TRBJ2-1,TRBD2,TRBV29-1,TGCAGCGTGGGAACTAGCGGGTCGAGCTCCTACAATGAGCAGTTCTTC,CSVGTSGSSSYNEQFF
NA,TRBJ2-7,TRBD1,TRBV10-3,TGTGCCATCAGTGATTCGGCCGGACAGGGGCGTCATGGCGAGCAGTACTTC,CAISDSAGQGRHGEQYF
NA,TRBJ2-6,NA,TRBV6-5,TGTGCCAGCAGTTATTCGGTGTCTGGGGCCAACGTCCTGACTTTC,CASSYSVSGANVLTF
NA,TRBJ2-3,TRBD2,TRBV18,TGTGCCAGCTCACGGGACCAGACTAGCGGGGGGACAGATACGCAGTATTTT,CASSRDQTSGGTDTQYF
NA,TRBJ2-1,TRBD2,TRBV28,TGTGCCAGCAGTCTCCCCGCGCTACTAGCGGGGAATGAGCAGTTCTTC,CASSLPALLAGNEQFF
NA,TRBJ1-1,NA,TRBV5-1,TGCGCCAGCAGCTTGAACATCCAGAACACTGAAGCTTTCTTT,CASSLNIQNTEAFF
NA,TRBJ1-1,NA,TRBV11-1,TGTGCCAGCAGCTTCCTCGCAGGGGCGGCTGAAGCTTTCTTT,CASSFLAGAAEAFF
NA,TRBJ1-4,NA,TRBV9,TGTGCCAGCAGCGTTTCCGGGGGGCAGGGCAATGAAAAACTGTTTTTT,CASSVSGGQGNEKLFF
NA,TRBJ2-5,TRBD1,TRBV7-3,TGTGCCAGCAGCCAGGGGGCTGGAGAGACCCAGTACTTC,CASSQGAGETQYF
few,TRBJ1-3,TRBD1,TRBV9,TGTGCCAGCAGCGTAATGGGACAGGGTTACTCTGGAAACACCATATATTTT,CASSVMGQGYSGNTIYF
NA,TRBJ2-7,TRBD1,TRBV7-2,TGTGCCAGCAGCTCTCTGGACAGGGTTTCCGAGCAGTACTTC,CASSSLDRVSEQYF
once,TRBJ2-7,TRBD2,TRBV7-3,TGTGCCAGCAGCCCACGGGGGGGGTACGAGCAGTACTTC,CASSPRGGYEQYF